Below, 25 T cell receptor beta chains from the same sample are listed, as sequenced in a study of PD-L1 blockade in urothelial cancer. Sequencing used immunoSEQ multiplex PCR; TCRdb keeps in-frame clones, though not all of them. The sample lists 68,000 or so clones, 75% to 85% occurring once. Time point of the sample: pretreatment peripheral blood. Sample: PBMCs, taken around atezolizumab (anti-PD-L1) treatment. The receptor set was obtained from a man aged 70 or older with urothelial cancer.

The CDR3 nucleotides read TGTGCCAGCCTAAGGTCTATTGAGGGTCCCAGTGAAGCTTTCTTT. Translated: CASLRSIEGPSEAFF. The rearrangement joins TRBV28 to TRBJ1-1; D is ambiguous. This CDR3 has 15 residues. The V gene lost 8 bases and the J gene lost 7 bases, with 23 bases spanning the gap. CDR1 is MDHEN, CDR2 SYDVKM, per germline. Full variable domain (remainder filled in from reference TRBV28 and TRBJ1-1): DVKVTQSSRYLVKRTGEKVFLECVQDMDHENMFWYRQDPGLGLRLIYFSYDVKMKEKGDIPEGYSVSREKKERFSLILESASTNQTSMYLCASLRSIEGPSEAFFGQGTRLTVV.

This chain uses TRBV5-4 with TRBJ2-5; 9 bases are shared with TRBD1. Germline CDR1 and CDR2: SGHNT and YYREEE (reference sequence). The CDR3 covers 14 residues. J gave up 3 bases and V 6 bases, and 6 bases lay outside the gene matches. The CDR3 here is CASTRRDREETQYF. CDR3 coding DNA: TGTGCCAGCACCCGAAGGGACAGGGAAGAGACCCAGTACTTC.

The V gene is TRBV18, the J gene TRBJ2-3; 7 nucleotides match TRBD2. Trimming cost V 2 bases and J 5 bases; bases outside gene matches: 7. The germline V gene encodes CDR1 KGHSH and CDR2 LQKENI. The length of the CDR3 is 15 residues. The CDR3 DNA is TGTGCCAGCTCACCAAGGGGCTCGGGGGGAGATACGCAGTATTTT. It codes for CASSPRGSGGDTQYF.

The rearrangement joins TRBV25-1 to TRBJ2-5; tentative D call: TRBD1 (6 bases). Trimming left V 7 bases short and J 2 bases short, with 17 bases between. The CDR3 is 15 residues long. Germline CDR1 MGHDK, CDR2 SYGVNS. The CDR3: CASTRGGWRQETQYF. CDR3 nucleotides: TGTGCCAGCACCAGGGGTGGGTGGCGGCAAGAGACCCAGTACTTC. Filled out from reference TRBV25-1 and TRBJ2-5, the complete variable domain reads EADIYQTPRYLVIGTGKKITLECSQTMGHDKMYWYQQDPGMELHLIHYSYGVNSTEKGDLSSESTVSRIRTEHFPLTLESARPSHTSQYLCASTRGGWRQETQYFGPGTRLLVL.

The chain joins TRBV19 to TRBJ2-2; TRBD1 matches at 9 bases. CDR1 and CDR2 (germline): LNHDA, SQIVND (reference sequence). Trimming cost V 10 bases and J 2 bases; bases outside gene matches: 11. The CDR3 consists of 16 residues. The CDR3 loop reads CATSLDRGSNTGELFF. The CDR3 nucleotides read TGTGCCACCTCCTTAGACAGGGGGTCTAACACCGGGGAGCTGTTTTTT.

The chain recombines TRBV7-2 with TRBJ1-1; D is unclear. The length of the CDR3 is 14 residues. Germline lookup yields CDR1 SGHTA and CDR2 FQGNSA. The V gene lost 5 bases and the J gene lost 4 bases, with 14 bases spanning the gap. The DNA of the CDR3 is TGTGCCAGCAGCGTCTCCGGAGGAGGCACTGAAGCTTTCTTT. This gives the protein CASSVSGGGTEAFF.

The J gene is TRBJ2-7, the V gene TRBV5-1; no reliable D call. This CDR3 region has 15 residues. In germline, CDR1 is SGHRS, CDR2 YFSETQ. Trimming removed 0 bases at V and 3 bases at J, with 13 bases between. Here the CDR3 reads CASSLAPTVNYEQYF. The CDR3 coding sequence is TGCGCCAGCAGCTTGGCCCCAACAGTGAACTACGAGCAGTACTTC.

V is TRBV5-8 and J is TRBJ2-3, with 11 bases fitting TRBD2. The CDR3 length is 14 residues. The germline gives CDR1 SGHTS, CDR2 YDEGEE. V was clipped by 4 bases and J by 3 bases; unmatched bases: 1. This CDR3 is CASSRLAGTDTQYF. CDR3 DNA sequence: TGTGCCAGCAGCCGACTAGCGGGGACAGATACGCAGTATTTT.

This chain joins TRBV5-6 and TRBJ2-5; TRBD1 is a possible D gene (6 bases). V was pared by 0 bases and J by 3 bases, with 9 bases between. CDR1 and CDR2 (germline): SGHDT, YYEEEE. This CDR3 region has 14 residues. The CDR3 region is CASSLAGQKETQYF. The CDR3 region has the DNA TGTGCCAGCAGCTTGGCCGGACAGAAAGAGACCCAGTACTTC. Filled out from reference TRBV5-6 and TRBJ2-5, the complete variable domain reads DAGVTQSPTHLIKTRGQQVTLRCSPKSGHDTVSWYQQALGQGPQFIFQYYEEEERQRGNFPDRFSGHQFPNYSSELNVNALLLGDSALYLCASSLAGQKETQYFGPGTRLLVL.

This sequence joins TRBV19 and TRBJ1-2, with TRBD1 matching 7 bases. The CDR3 length is 14 residues. V shed 2 bases, J shed 9 bases, and the junction held 9 bases outside the gene matches. CDR1 is LNHDA and CDR2 is SQIVND in the germline V gene (reference sequence). This CDR3 is CASSIRAEGASYTF. As DNA, the CDR3 is TGTGCCAGTAGTATAAGGGCGGAGGGGGCGAGCTACACCTTC.

The chain carries TRBV7-2 and TRBJ2-1; D is uncertain. Trimming removed 2 bases from V and 0 bases from J, with 8 bases in between. Germline V gene lookup returns CDR1 SGHTA and CDR2 FQGNSA. The CDR3 contains 15 residues. The CDR3 region has the DNA TGTGCCAGCAGCTTAACGCGGAGCTCCTACAATGAGCAGTTCTTC. Protein: CASSLTRSSYNEQFF. Supplemented by reference TRBV7-2 and TRBJ2-1, the full variable domain reads GAGVSQSPSNKVTEKGKDVELRCDPISGHTALYWYRQSLGQGLEFLIYFQGNSAPDKSGLPSDRFSAERTGGSVSTLTIQRTQQEDSAVYLCASSLTRSSYNEQFFGPGTRLTVL.

The chain is built from TRBV5-4 and TRBJ1-4; no reliable D call. The V and J ends lost 3 bases and 0 bases respectively, with 9 bases between them. The CDR3 is 15 amino acids. Germline loops: CDR1 SGHNT, CDR2 YYREEE (reference sequence). In DNA form, the CDR3 reads TGTGCCAGCAGCTCGGGGTCTGCAACTAATGAAAAACTGTTTTTT. Its protein is CASSSGSATNEKLFF.

J is TRBJ1-3 and V is TRBV5-6; D call uncertain. Trimming cost V 2 bases and J 4 bases, with 10 bases left between them. CDR3 length equals 14 residues. CDR1 is SGHDT and CDR2 is YYEEEE in the germline V gene. The CDR3 spells CASSLEYSGNTIYF. The CDR3, as DNA: TGTGCCAGCAGCTTAGAATACAGCGGAAACACCATATATTTT.

This clone was counted a few times. The genes are TRBV7-9 and TRBJ2-7, with TRBD2 as a possible D gene (5 bases). V was shortened by 5 bases and J by 0 bases, with 11 bases between the two germline ends. Germline loops: CDR1 SEHNR, CDR2 FQNEAQ (reference sequence). The CDR3 spans 14 residues. The DNA for the CDR3 is TGTGCCAGCAGCCGGGATTCTGGCTCCTACGAGCAGTACTTC. Translating gives CASSRDSGSYEQYF.

The chain couples TRBV7-3 to TRBJ2-2; 7 nucleotides line up with TRBD1. J was trimmed by 3 bases and V by 5 bases; bases with no gene match: 3. CDR1 and CDR2 (germline): SGHTA, FQGTGA. The CDR3 consists of 14 residues. The CDR3 reads CASSHTGDTGELFF. The DNA of the CDR3 is TGTGCCAGCAGCCACACAGGGGACACCGGGGAGCTGTTTTTT.

This chain links TRBV5-1 with TRBJ2-4; TRBD2 agrees at 11 bases. This CDR3 region has 16 residues. Germline V gives CDR1 SGHRS, CDR2 YFSETQ. V was pared by 4 bases and J by 5 bases, with 8 bases of the junction left unmatched. In nucleotides, the CDR3 is TGCGCCAGCAGCCCGCATAGCGGGGGGGCCCAAAACATTCAGTACTTC. Residues: CASSPHSGGAQNIQYF.

There are a few counts of this clone. The genes are TRBV5-6 and TRBJ2-3; 11 nucleotides align to TRBD2. With V trimmed by 3 bases and J by 11 bases, 8 bases remained unmatched. This CDR3 spans 14 amino acids. Germline CDR1 reads SGHDT; CDR2 reads YYEEEE. DNA of the CDR3: TGTGCCAGCAGCTGGGAGGGACTAGCGGAAAAGCAGTATTTT. Amino acid sequence: CASSWEGLAEKQYF.

The V gene is TRBV9, the J gene TRBJ2-1, with 8 bases that match TRBD2. The V and J ends lost 4 bases and 0 bases, in that order; junction bases with no gene match: 6. The CDR3 extends over 16 amino acids. From germline, CDR1 is SGDLS and CDR2 YYNGEE. CDR3 in DNA: TGTGCCAGCAGCCCCTATAGCGGGGCCTCCTACAATGAGCAGTTCTTC. It yields the protein CASSPYSGASYNEQFF.

This clone was seen only once. The chain couples TRBV28 to TRBJ1-3; D unclear. This CDR3 region has 15 residues. V shed 3 bases and J shed 1 base, with 10 bases lying between them. Per germline, CDR1 MDHEN and CDR2 SYDVKM. CDR3 sequence (DNA): TGTGCCAGCAGTTTTGTTGGAGATTCTGGAAACACCATATATTTT. Amino acid sequence: CASSFVGDSGNTIYF.

The chain uses TRBV11-2 and TRBJ1-2; TRBD1 aligns across 10 bases. Unmatched junction bases numbered 4, after V lost 5 bases and J lost 4 bases. Germline V gene data show CDR1 as SGHAT and CDR2 as FQNNGV. The CDR3 extends over 14 amino acids. CDR3 DNA sequence: TGTGCCAGCAGCCAAGGGGACAGGGGCTATGGCTACACCTTC. This gives the protein CASSQGDRGYGYTF.

This clone was counted once. This chain uses TRBV5-4 with TRBJ2-7, with D perhaps matching TRBD1 (6 bases). Trimming left V 4 bases short and J 3 bases short, with 14 bases between. Germline-derived CDR1 and CDR2 are SGHNT and YYREEE (reference sequence). CDR3 length: 14 residues. CDR3 protein: CASSISGANYEQYF. Here the CDR3 DNA reads TGTGCCAGCAGCATATCAGGGGCGAACTACGAGCAGTACTTC.

The J gene is TRBJ2-5, the V gene TRBV10-3; 9 bases match TRBD2. In germline, CDR1 is ENHRY, CDR2 SYGVKD. The CDR3 totals 15 residues. J lost 4 bases, V lost 0 bases, and 3 bases had no gene match. CDR3 in amino acids: CAISESAGGGETQYF. In nucleotides, the CDR3 is TGTGCCATCAGTGAGTCGGCGGGGGGGGGAGAGACCCAGTACTTC.

This chain links TRBV15 with TRBJ1-1; no reliable D call. This CDR3 spans 14 amino acids. CDR1 is LNHNV, CDR2 YYDKDF, per germline (reference sequence). Trimming shortened V by 8 bases and J by 5 bases, and 18 bases separated the two germline ends. Here the CDR3 reads CATRSGGSRTEAFF. DNA for the CDR3: TGTGCCACCCGTTCGGGAGGTTCTCGGACTGAAGCTTTCTTT.

This chain connects TRBV29-1 to TRBJ1-1; 8 positions agree with TRBD1. The germline V gene encodes CDR1 SQVTM and CDR2 ANQGSEA. Trimming removed 7 bases from V and 1 base from J; junction bases left unmatched: 8. The CDR3 spans 14 residues. CDR3 sequence reads: CSGRDRTSNTEAFF. In DNA, the CDR3 is TGCAGCGGCCGGGACAGGACTTCGAACACTGAAGCTTTCTTT.

This chain links TRBV5-4 with TRBJ1-2, with D possibly matching TRBD1 (6 bases). Trimming took off 0 bases at V and 0 bases at J, with 9 bases between the two ends. The germline V gene encodes CDR1 SGHNT and CDR2 YYREEE (reference sequence). This CDR3 region has 15 residues. The CDR3 here is CASSLGGGSNYGYTF. Here the CDR3 DNA reads TGTGCCAGCAGCTTGGGCGGGGGCTCTAACTATGGCTACACCTTC.